This T cell receptor (beta chain) was profiled in a study of neoadjuvant anti-PD-1 for oral cavity cancer. Of note for this clone: Its antigen is undetermined.

Profiling relied on immunoSEQ multiplex PCR, and the TCRdb table lists in-frame clones only, not all of them. In the table there are around 6,900 clones, around three quarters of which are singletons. Regarding the study as a whole: Higher pretreatment blood Treg/Th17 ratios correlated with higher pretreatment blood and lower post-treatment tumor TCRbeta clonality.

PBMCs were not maintained or expanded in culture before analysis. The germline V and J ends were trimmed by 3 bases and 7 bases, with 13 bases remaining between them. The germline V gene has CDR1 MDHEN and CDR2 SYDVKM. The CDR3 loop spans 15 amino acids. The material sequenced was PBMCs, taken before nivolumab (anti-PD-1) treatment. The TCR was taken from a person aged 40 to 85 with oral cavity squamous cell carcinoma. The rearrangement links TRBV28 to TRBJ1-6; D ambiguous. CDR3 sequence: CASSFRSPPNSPLHF. The DNA of the CDR3 is TGTGCCAGCAGTTTTCGGTCACCACCCAATTCACCCCTCCACTTT.